This T cell receptor (beta chain) derives from a study of blood T cell repertoires in COVID-19. Assay used: immunoSEQ multiplex PCR; TCRdb lists only in-frame clones, some missing. The sample lists hundreds of thousands of clones, 85% to 90% occurring once. This CDR3 region has 15 residues. Losses at the gene ends were 4 bases for V and 8 bases for J; bases not matched to a gene: 8. CDR1 is LNHNV and CDR2 is YYDKDF in the germline V gene (reference sequence). The chain has TRBV15 and TRBJ2-3, with 11 bases identical to TRBD2. This clonotype was sampled from a man between 25 and 39 years old who had recovered from COVID-19. Sequencing used PBMCs or T cells enriched from blood (not recorded which). Here the CDR3 reads CATSKGLAVVGTQYF. CDR3 nucleotide sequence: TGTGCCACCAGCAAGGGACTAGCGGTCGTGGGTACGCAGTATTTT.